This T cell receptor (beta chain) was found in a study of T cell responses to AZD1222 COVID-19 vaccine. TCRdb keeps only in-frame clones here, not all; method: immunoSEQ multiplex PCR. The sample has 120,000 to 150,000 clones; 90% are singletons. The CDR3 loop spans 14 amino acids. Germline V gives CDR1 SGHTA, CDR2 FQGNSA. With 5 bases removed from V and 4 bases from J, the gap between germline ends came to 12 bases. Regarding this clone: Its antigen is not identified. Other DNA sequences within the sample encode an identical CDR3.

Study outcomes and limitations: Seropositive at baseline were only a handful of AZD1222 recipients. Spike-specific TCR breadth rose after two AZD1222 doses, and depth rose as well. The reported proportion of spike-specific TCRs targeting unmutated variant regions was nearly half. It was only after the peak T cell response that any repertoires were sampled.

The sequenced sample was peripheral blood, obtained on day 0 of AZD1222 vaccination. This TCR was recovered from an adult in good health. J is TRBJ2-1 and V is TRBV7-2; D may be TRBD2 (5 bases). For the CDR3, the DNA is TGTGCCAGCAGCCGCTCCGGGGTTTACAATGAGCAGTTCTTC. Protein: CASSRSGVYNEQFF.